What follows is one TCR beta chain and its context. The data stem from a study of CD8 T cells in Susac syndrome. Reverse transcription used about 0.5 to 1 ug RNA and random hexamers. TCRdb used MiXCR to reprocess the immunoSEQ multiplex PCR reads, holding one entry per CDR3 protein. Of 150,000 to 200,000 distinct CDR3 sequences listed, 93% are singletons. The clonotype was recovered from a human donor in good health. Input material: CD4+ T cells from PBMCs.

In DNA, the CDR3 is TGTGCCAGCAGTGAAGCGAGGACTGGGGCCAACGTCCTGACTTTC. Translated, it gives CASSEARTGANVLTF. V and J are TRBV2 and TRBJ2-6; D call uncertain. V lost 0 bases and J lost 2, with 5 bases in between. Germline V gives CDR1 SNHLY, CDR2 FYNNEI. The CDR3 consists of 15 residues.